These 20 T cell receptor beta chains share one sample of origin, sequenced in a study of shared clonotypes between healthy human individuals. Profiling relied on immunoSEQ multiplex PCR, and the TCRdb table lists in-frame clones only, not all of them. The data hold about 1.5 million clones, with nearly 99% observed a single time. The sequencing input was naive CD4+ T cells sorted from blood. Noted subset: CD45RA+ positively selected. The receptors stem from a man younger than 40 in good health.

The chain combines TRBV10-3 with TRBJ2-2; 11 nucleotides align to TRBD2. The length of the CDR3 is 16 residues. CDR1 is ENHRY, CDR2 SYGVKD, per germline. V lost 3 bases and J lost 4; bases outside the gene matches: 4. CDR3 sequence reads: CAISEIGLAGTGELFF. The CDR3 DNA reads TGTGCCATCAGTGAAATCGGACTAGCGGGCACCGGGGAGCTGTTTTTT.

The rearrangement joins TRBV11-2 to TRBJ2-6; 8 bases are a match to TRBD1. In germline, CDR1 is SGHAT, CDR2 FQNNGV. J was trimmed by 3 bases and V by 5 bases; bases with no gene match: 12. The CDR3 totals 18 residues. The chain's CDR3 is CASSPPDRDVGGANVLTF. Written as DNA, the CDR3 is TGTGCCAGCAGCCCCCCGGACAGGGATGTCGGTGGGGCCAACGTCCTGACTTTC. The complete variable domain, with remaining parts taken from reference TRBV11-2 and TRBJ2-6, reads EAGVAQSPRYKIIEKRQSVAFWCNPISGHATLYWYQQILGQGPKLLIQFQNNGVVDDSQLPKDRFSAERLKGVDSTLKIQPAKLEDSAVYLCASSPPDRDVGGANVLTFGAGSRLTVL.

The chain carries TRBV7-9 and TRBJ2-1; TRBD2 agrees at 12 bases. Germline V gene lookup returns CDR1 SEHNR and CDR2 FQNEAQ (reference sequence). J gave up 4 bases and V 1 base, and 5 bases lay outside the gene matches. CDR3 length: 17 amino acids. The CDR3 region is CASSLDPLAGGYNEQFF. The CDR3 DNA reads TGTGCCAGCAGCTTAGACCCCCTAGCGGGAGGGTACAATGAGCAGTTCTTC.

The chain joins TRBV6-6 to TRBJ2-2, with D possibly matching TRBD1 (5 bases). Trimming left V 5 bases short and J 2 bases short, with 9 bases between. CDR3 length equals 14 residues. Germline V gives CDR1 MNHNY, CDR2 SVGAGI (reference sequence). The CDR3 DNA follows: TGTGCCAGCAGTCTCCAGGGAAACACCGGGGAGCTGTTTTTT. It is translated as CASSLQGNTGELFF.

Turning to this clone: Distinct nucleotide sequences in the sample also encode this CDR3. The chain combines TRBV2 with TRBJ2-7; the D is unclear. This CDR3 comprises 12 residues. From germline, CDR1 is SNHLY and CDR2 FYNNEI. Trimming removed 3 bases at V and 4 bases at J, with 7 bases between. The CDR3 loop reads CASSEAGYEQYF. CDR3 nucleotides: TGTGCCAGCAGTGAGGCCGGGTACGAGCAGTACTTC.

The CDR3 is CASREQGAINQPQHF. The CDR3 DNA reads TGTGCCAGTAGGGAACAGGGGGCTATCAATCAGCCCCAGCATTTT. This rearrangement joins TRBV19 to TRBJ1-5, with 9 bases identical to TRBD1. J was trimmed by 3 bases and V by 6 bases; bases with no gene match: 6. This CDR3 spans 15 amino acids. Germline V gene sequence: CDR1 LNHDA, CDR2 SQIVND (reference sequence). Using reference TRBV19 and TRBJ1-5 for the parts outside the CDR3, the full variable domain is DGGITQSPKYLFRKEGQNVTLSCEQNLNHDAMYWYRQDPGQGLRLIYYSQIVNDFQKGDIAEGYSVSREKKESFPLTVTSAQKNPTAFYLCASREQGAINQPQHFGDGTRLSIL.

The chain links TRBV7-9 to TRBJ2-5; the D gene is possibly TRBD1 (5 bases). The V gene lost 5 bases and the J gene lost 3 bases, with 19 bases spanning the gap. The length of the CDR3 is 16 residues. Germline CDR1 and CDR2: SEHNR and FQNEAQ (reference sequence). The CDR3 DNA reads TGTGCCAGCAGCCCACCGTTTCGCAGGGCCGAAGAGACCCAGTACTTC. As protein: CASSPPFRRAEETQYF.

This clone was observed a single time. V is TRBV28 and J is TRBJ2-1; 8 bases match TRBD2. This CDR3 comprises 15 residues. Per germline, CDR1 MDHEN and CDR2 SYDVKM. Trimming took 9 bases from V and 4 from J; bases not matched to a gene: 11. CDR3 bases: TGTGCCAGTCCCGATTCGAGCGGGAGTTACAATGAGCAGTTCTTC. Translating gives CASPDSSGSYNEQFF.

The CDR3 is CASSQDSALRRFF. The CDR3 region has the DNA TGCGCCAGCAGCCAAGATTCGGCCCTAAGGAGGTTTTTT. The gene calls are TRBV4-1 and TRBJ1-4; no clear D gene. V was trimmed by 0 bases and J by 16 bases, leaving 15 bases between them. Germline V CDR1 and CDR2: MGHRA, YSYEKL. The CDR3 consists of 13 residues.

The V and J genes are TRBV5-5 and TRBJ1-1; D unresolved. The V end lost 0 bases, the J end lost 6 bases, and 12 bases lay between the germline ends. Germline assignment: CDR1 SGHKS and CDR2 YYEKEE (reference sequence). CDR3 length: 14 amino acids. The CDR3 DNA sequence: TGTGCCAGCAGCTTGGAATCCGGCAGCTCTGAAGCTTTCTTT. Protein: CASSLESGSSEAFF.

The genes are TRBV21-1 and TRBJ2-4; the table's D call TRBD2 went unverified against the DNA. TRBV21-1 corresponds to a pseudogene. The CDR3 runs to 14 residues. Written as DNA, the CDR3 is TGTGCCAGCAGCAACGCTATAGCCAAAAACATTCAGTACTTC. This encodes CASSNAIAKNIQYF.

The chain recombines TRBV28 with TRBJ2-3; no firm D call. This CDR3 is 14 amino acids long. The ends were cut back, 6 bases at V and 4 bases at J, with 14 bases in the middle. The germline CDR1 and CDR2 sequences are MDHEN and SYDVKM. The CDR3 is CASRFAQASDTQYF. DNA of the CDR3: TGTGCCAGCAGATTCGCCCAGGCATCAGATACGCAGTATTTT.

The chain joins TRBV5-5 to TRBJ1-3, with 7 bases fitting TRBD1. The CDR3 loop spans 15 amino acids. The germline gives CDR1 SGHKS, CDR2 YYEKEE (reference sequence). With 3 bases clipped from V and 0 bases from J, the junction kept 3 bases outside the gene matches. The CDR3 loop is CASSSTGSSGNTIYF. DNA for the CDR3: TGTGCCAGCAGCTCGACAGGGAGCTCTGGAAACACCATATATTTT. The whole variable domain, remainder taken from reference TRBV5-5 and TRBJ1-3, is DAGVTQSPTHLIKTRGQQVTLRCSPISGHKSVSWYQQVLGQGPQFIFQYYEKEERGRGNFPDRFSARQFPNYSSELNVNALLLGDSALYLCASSSTGSSGNTIYFGEGSWLTVV.

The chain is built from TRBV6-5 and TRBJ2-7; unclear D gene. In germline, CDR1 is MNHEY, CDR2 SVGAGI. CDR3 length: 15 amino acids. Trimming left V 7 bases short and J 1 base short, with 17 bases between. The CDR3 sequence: CASTATTRYSYEQYF. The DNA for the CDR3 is TGTGCCAGCACCGCTACTACGCGATATTCCTACGAGCAGTACTTC.

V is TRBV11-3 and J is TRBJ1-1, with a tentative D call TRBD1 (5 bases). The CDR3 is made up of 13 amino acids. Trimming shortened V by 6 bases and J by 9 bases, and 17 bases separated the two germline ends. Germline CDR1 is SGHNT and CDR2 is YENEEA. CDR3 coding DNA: TGTGCCAGCAGGGGCAAAGGGGCGGAGAAAGCTTTCTTT. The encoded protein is CASRGKGAEKAFF. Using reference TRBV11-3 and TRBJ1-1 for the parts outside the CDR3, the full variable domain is EAGVVQSPRYKIIEKKQPVAFWCNPISGHNTLYWYLQNLGQGPELLIRYENEEAVDDSQLPKDRFSAERLKGVDSTLKIQPAELGDSAVYLCASRGKGAEKAFFGQGTRLTVV.

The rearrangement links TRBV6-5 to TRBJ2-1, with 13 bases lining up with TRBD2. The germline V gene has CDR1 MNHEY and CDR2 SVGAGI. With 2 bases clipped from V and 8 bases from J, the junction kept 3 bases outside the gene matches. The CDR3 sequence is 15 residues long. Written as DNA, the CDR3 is TGTGCCAGCAGTTACGGACTAGCGGGAGCCCATGAGCAGTTCTTC. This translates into CASSYGLAGAHEQFF.

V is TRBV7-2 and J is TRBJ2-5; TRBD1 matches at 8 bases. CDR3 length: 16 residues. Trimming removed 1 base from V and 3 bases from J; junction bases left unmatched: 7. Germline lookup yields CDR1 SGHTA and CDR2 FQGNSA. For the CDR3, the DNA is TGTGCCAGCAGCTTAGTGGGGACAGGCCCTAAAGAGACCCAGTACTTC. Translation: CASSLVGTGPKETQYF.

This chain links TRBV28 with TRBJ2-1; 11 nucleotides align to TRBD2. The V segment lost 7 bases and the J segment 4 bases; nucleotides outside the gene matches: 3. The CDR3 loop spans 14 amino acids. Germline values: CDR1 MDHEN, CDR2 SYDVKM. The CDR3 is CASTLAGEYNEQFF. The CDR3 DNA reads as TGTGCCAGCACACTAGCGGGAGAATACAATGAGCAGTTCTTC.

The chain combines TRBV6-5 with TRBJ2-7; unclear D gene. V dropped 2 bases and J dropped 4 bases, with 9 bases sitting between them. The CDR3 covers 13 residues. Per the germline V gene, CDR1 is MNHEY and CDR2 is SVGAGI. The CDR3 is CASSYRVQYEQYF. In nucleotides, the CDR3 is TGTGCCAGCAGTTACAGGGTCCAATACGAGCAGTACTTC.

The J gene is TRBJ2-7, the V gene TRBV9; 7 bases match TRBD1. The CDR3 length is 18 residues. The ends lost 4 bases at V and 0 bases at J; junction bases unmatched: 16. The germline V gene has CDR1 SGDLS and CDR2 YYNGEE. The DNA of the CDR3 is TGTGCCAGCAGCCCACACCCCCCCGACAGGGTCAACTCCTACGAGCAGTACTTC. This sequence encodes CASSPHPPDRVNSYEQYF. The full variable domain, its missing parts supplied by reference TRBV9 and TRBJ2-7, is DSGVTQTPKHLITATGQRVTLRCSPRSGDLSVYWYQQSLDQGLQFLIQYYNGEERAKGNILERFSAQQFPDLHSELNLSSLELGDSALYFCASSPHPPDRVNSYEQYFGPGTRLTVT.